The source of this T cell receptor (beta chain) is a study of T cell repertoires in cytomegalovirus infection. Study overall: Selected CMV epitopes included recently identified HLA-C-restricted ones as well as well-studied HLA-B-restricted ones. Public TCR beta signatures marked donors with CMV infection and the matching HLA.

Regarding the study as a whole: HLA-C-restricted TCR beta clonotypes specific for CMV led the ex vivo response. Summed frequency of shared TCR beta families picked out CMV carriers who also had the relevant HLA.

This clonotype showed up just a few times. Its antigen is unidentified. TCRdb reanalysed the reads using MiXCR and keeps one entry per CDR3 protein. The sample has roughly 920,000 distinct CDR3 sequences, 25% to 40% seen once. The CDR3 contains 15 residues. Trimming cost V 0 bases and J 10 bases; bases outside gene matches: 6. CDR1 and CDR2 from the germline V gene are SGHVS and FNYEAQ. Sequencing was performed on cultured CD8+ T cells from PBMCs, taken from culture after CMV antigen stimulation. The receptor was isolated from a human donor in good health (CMV status not recorded). Some clones in this sample may be carry-over from other donors' samples. The J gene is TRBJ1-4, the V gene TRBV7-6; 9 bases match TRBD1. Here the CDR3 DNA reads TGTGCCAGCAGCTTAGCCCCGGGACAGGGTGGAAAACTGTTTTTT. Its protein product is CASSLAPGQGGKLFF.